This TCR beta chain was identified during a study of siplizumab effects on memory and regulatory T cells. This clone has just one count. This CDR3 is 15 amino acids long. V shed 5 bases, J shed 6 bases, and the junction held 8 bases outside the gene matches. The germline CDR1 and CDR2 sequences are MNHEY and SVGAGI. It was 100,000 or so TCR templates that were assayed per sample. Here immunoSEQ multiplex PCR was the method, and the copy in TCRdb shows in-frame clones only, minus some. This sample has approximately 92,000 clones; just under 95% occur once, and the top ten carry around 1.5%. The receptor was isolated from a human donor in good health. Specimen: non-Treg CD4+ T cells sorted from blood. The chain uses TRBV6-5 and TRBJ2-1, with 9 positions matching TRBD2. CDR3: CASSRAGGGPNEQFF. CDR3 bases: TGTGCCAGCAGTAGAGCGGGAGGAGGTCCCAATGAGCAGTTCTTC.